This record covers a single TCR beta chain. The data were obtained in a study of cytomegalovirus exposure and HLA in healthy donors. V shed 6 bases, J shed 4 bases, and the junction held 12 bases outside the gene matches. CDR3 length: 16 residues. Germline CDR1 is MDHEN and CDR2 is SYDVKM. Amplification used 60 Vbeta primers and 13 Jbeta primers. The table came from immunoSEQ multiplex PCR; TCRdb's copy has only in-frame clones and leaves some out. Of 170,000 or so clones listed, approximately 80% are singletons. Material for sequencing was PBMCs. This TCR came from a woman aged 50 to 60 in good health and CMV-seronegative. V and J are TRBV28 and TRBJ2-3, with 8 bases matching TRBD2. This CDR3 is CASSRRGRGGPDTQYF. CDR3 sequence (DNA): TGTGCCAGCAGCCGCCGGGGACGGGGGGGCCCAGATACGCAGTATTTT.